The entry below describes one TCR beta chain. Its antigen remains unknown. Each cDNA molecule carried a unique molecular identifier. TCRdb fed the 5' RACE reads into MiXCR, producing one record per CDR3 protein. This table holds around 60,000 distinct CDR3 sequences, around 20% found once. This sample was included in a study of early T cells in non-severe SARS-CoV-2 infection. Study-wide context: Chains were not paired, and sequencing was done on bulk RNA from unsorted whole blood.

CDR1 is ENHRY and CDR2 is SYGVKD in the germline V gene. The V gene lost 10 bases and the J gene lost 2 bases, with 9 bases spanning the gap. The CDR3 contains 11 residues. Study-level points and caveats: VDJdb-based annotation leaned toward anti-spike CD8 responses and missed private and CD4 specificities.

This clonotype was sampled from an adult who was a healthcare worker with PCR-confirmed SARS-CoV-2 infection or an uninfected control (not recorded which). The chain uses TRBV10-3 and TRBJ2-7, with D tentatively TRBD1 (5 bases). The source was whole blood, collected at baseline. The CDR3 reads CATTEAYEQYF. In DNA form, the CDR3 reads TGTGCCACGACAGAGGCCTACGAGCAGTACTTC.